The source of this T cell receptor beta chain is a study of blood T cells in healthy people across ages. Broader study findings: Measured against age, TCR beta diversity per million T cells decreased in a roughly linear manner. Possibly confounding the expanded clonotype changes was the fact that donor CMV status was unknown.

Together with a sample-barcoded 5' primer, a J-beta primer mix was included in a second PCR lasting roughly 6 to 12 cycles. TCRdb passed the 5' RACE reads through MiXCR, listing each CDR3 protein once. The data contain 650,000 to 800,000 distinct CDR3 sequences, approximately 44% of them singletons. With respect to this clonotype: Its target is not known.

The extraction recovered at least 6 micrograms of total RNA per sample. Sequenced sample: blood. This clonotype was obtained from a man aged 60-69 years in good health.

This CDR3 reads CASSLLPGMAYEQYF. As DNA, the CDR3 is TGTGCCAGCAGTTTATTGCCAGGGATGGCCTACGAGCAGTACTTC. This chain joins TRBV6-2 or TRBV6-3 and TRBJ2-7; D is possibly TRBD1 (5 bases). The germline V gene has CDR1 MNHEY and CDR2 SVGEGT. The V and J ends lost 4 bases and 2 bases respectively, with 15 bases between them. The CDR3 contains 15 residues.